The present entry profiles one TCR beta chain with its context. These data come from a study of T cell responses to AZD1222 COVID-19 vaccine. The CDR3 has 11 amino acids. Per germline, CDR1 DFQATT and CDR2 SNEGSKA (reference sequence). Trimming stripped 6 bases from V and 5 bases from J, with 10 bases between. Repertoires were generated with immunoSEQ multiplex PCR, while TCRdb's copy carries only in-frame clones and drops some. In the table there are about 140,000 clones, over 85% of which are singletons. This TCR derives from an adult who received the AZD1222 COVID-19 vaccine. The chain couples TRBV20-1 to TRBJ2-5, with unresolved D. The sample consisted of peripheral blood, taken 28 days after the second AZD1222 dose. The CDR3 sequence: CSASEIETQYF. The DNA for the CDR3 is TGCAGTGCCTCAGAGATCGAGACCCAGTACTTC.